The sequence of this T cell receptor beta chain was determined in a study of T-cell reconstitution after alpha-beta-depleted transplantation in children. Overall study findings and caveats: There were reportedly several hundred expanded graft clones from which alpha-beta T cells came about two months after transplant. The main origin of T-cell counts and diversity one year after transplant was newly produced T cells. Surviving recipient T cells and thymic progenitors produced the high day-60 TCRbeta diversity seen in some patients.

A note on this clonotype: The antigen is unknown.

A TCRbeta library incorporating unique molecular identifiers was prepared. TCRdb independently ran MiXCR on the PCR reads; one entry per CDR3 protein. The sample records some 840,000 distinct CDR3 sequences, roughly 15% being singletons. This receptor was identified in a male patient younger than 18 who had a stem cell transplant for acute lymphoblastic leukemia, so the T cells may come from the graft donor. The sequencing used PBMCs, mostly from graft donor cells, collected 360 days after TCRalphabeta/CD19-depleted stem cell transplant.

CDR3: CASSLGRPSGANVLTF. The DNA of the CDR3 is TGTGCCAGCAGTTTAGGCAGGCCCTCGGGGGCCAACGTCCTGACTTTC. The genes are TRBV27 and TRBJ2-6; no definite D call. Germline V gene data show CDR1 as MNHEY and CDR2 as SMNVEV (reference sequence). The CDR3 has 16 amino acids. The germline V and J ends were trimmed by 2 bases and 4 bases, with 12 bases remaining between them.